This TCR beta chain was retrieved from a study of neurological immune-mediated disorders. Template-switch 5'RACE cDNA synthesis added a 10-nucleotide unique molecular identifier. The authors obtained over 160 million TCR-beta sequences from 15-18 subjects per sequencing run. One entry per CDR3 protein, called by TCRdb with MiXCR from the 5' RACE reads. This sample carries around 15,000 distinct CDR3 sequences, roughly 14% of them seen once, and the ten largest clones take roughly an eighth. Germline V gene sequence: CDR1 SGHRS, CDR2 YFSETQ. CDR3 size: 14 residues. Between the trimmed V and J ends, which lost 4 bases and 1 base, there was a span of 11 bases. There are a few counts of this clonotype. No antigen is known for it. General study findings and limits: None of the CDR3 amino acid sequences found in expanded clones was shared across subjects. This suggests that the TCR-beta repertoires were private in all groups.

The sequenced sample consisted of PBMCs. V gene TRBV5-1 combines with J gene TRBJ1-1; D may be TRBD1 (5 bases). This clonotype originated in a man aged 60 to 69 with HTLV-1-associated myelopathy (HAM/TSP). This CDR3 reads CASSAGWSNTEAFF. The CDR3, as DNA: TGCGCCAGCAGCGCAGGGTGGTCGAACACTGAAGCTTTCTTT. Complete variable domain (other parts from reference TRBV5-1 and TRBJ1-1): KAGVTQTPRYLIKTRGQQVTLSCSPISGHRSVSWYQQTPGQGLQFLFEYFSETQRNKGNFPGRFSGRQFSNSRSEMNVSTLELGDSALYLCASSAGWSNTEAFFGQGTRLTVV.